This T cell receptor beta chain derives from a study of PD-L1 blockade in urothelial cancer. TCRdb's table, derived via immunoSEQ multiplex PCR, lists solely in-frame clones and lacks some. Of tens of thousands of clones in the sample, about nine tenths are singletons; the top ten hold more than 3%. The material was PBMCs, obtained around atezolizumab (anti-PD-L1) treatment. The receptor was isolated from a man aged 50 to 59 with urothelial cancer.

The chain's CDR3 is CASNERGTTTNEKLFF. The CDR3 bases are TGTGCCAGCAACGAACGGGGGACCACAACTAATGAAAAACTGTTTTTT. The V gene is TRBV2, the J gene TRBJ1-4; tentatively, D is TRBD1 (5 bases). V lost 7 bases to trimming and J lost 0 bases, with 15 bases between them. The CDR3 loop spans 16 amino acids. The germline gives CDR1 SNHLY, CDR2 FYNNEI.